The 17 T cell receptor beta chains presented below share a single source sample, sequenced in a study of cytotoxic CD8 clonotypes in ibrutinib-treated CLL. This table comes from immunoSEQ multiplex PCR, and its TCRdb copy is limited to in-frame clones, with some not included. The sample holds approximately 100,000 clones; more than 75% are singletons and the top ten take 32%. The specimen comprised PBMCs, sampled after 12 months of ibrutinib treatment. These receptors were collected from a human donor with chronic lymphocytic leukemia.

In regard to this clone: Other DNA sequences in this sample translate to the same CDR3. The rearrangement links TRBV5-1 to TRBJ2-5; no reliable D call. The CDR3 has 12 residues. Trimming removed 0 bases at V and 5 bases at J, with 5 bases between. The germline V gene encodes CDR1 SGHRS and CDR2 YFSETQ. Here the CDR3 reads CASSLVGETQYF. The CDR3 DNA reads as TGCGCCAGCAGCTTGGTAGGGGAGACCCAGTACTTC.

The chain uses TRBV7-2 and TRBJ1-6; D uncertain. This CDR3 spans 18 amino acids. Trimming removed 3 bases at V and 7 bases at J, with 22 bases between. Germline V gives CDR1 SGHTA, CDR2 FQGNSA. The CDR3 bases are TGTGCCAGCAGCTTTGGAAGGGAGAGCGGAAGAGCGAATTCACCCCTCCACTTT. This gives the protein CASSFGRESGRANSPLHF. Supplemented by reference TRBV7-2 and TRBJ1-6, the full variable domain reads GAGVSQSPSNKVTEKGKDVELRCDPISGHTALYWYRQSLGQGLEFLIYFQGNSAPDKSGLPSDRFSAERTGGSVSTLTIQRTQQEDSAVYLCASSFGRESGRANSPLHFGNGTRLTVT.

The rearrangement uses TRBV11-3 and TRBJ1-1, with no clear D. V was pared by 4 bases and J by 1 base, with 13 bases between. There are 15 residues in the CDR3. Germline CDR1 reads SGHNT; CDR2 reads YENEEA. The CDR3 sequence: CASSSPTGSNTEAFF. The CDR3 nucleotides are TGTGCCAGCAGCTCTCCGACCGGGTCGAACACTGAAGCTTTCTTT. The whole variable domain, filled in from reference TRBV11-3 and TRBJ1-1, reads EAGVVQSPRYKIIEKKQPVAFWCNPISGHNTLYWYLQNLGQGPELLIRYENEEAVDDSQLPKDRFSAERLKGVDSTLKIQPAELGDSAVYLCASSSPTGSNTEAFFGQGTRLTVV.

The chain joins TRBV6-1 to TRBJ2-7; 7 bases line up with TRBD2. Germline loops: CDR1 MNHNS, CDR2 SASEGT. The CDR3 totals 15 residues. The V gene end was trimmed by 1 base and the J gene end by 3 bases; junction bases not matched to a gene: 6. DNA of the CDR3: TGTGCCAGCAGTGAAGGTCGTGGGGGGGGCTACGAGCAGTACTTC. As protein: CASSEGRGGGYEQYF.

The chain employs TRBV5-1 and TRBJ2-3; no reliable D call. The CDR3 consists of 12 residues. Trimming took 1 base from V and 2 from J, leaving 2 bases between them. Looked up from germline, CDR1 is SGHRS and CDR2 is YFSETQ. In DNA form, the CDR3 reads TGCGCCAGCAGCTTGCCCACAGATACGCAGTATTTT. It codes for CASSLPTDTQYF.

The gene calls are TRBV4-1 and TRBJ2-1; 7 bases agree with TRBD2. The junction had 14 bases not matched to a gene; V was cut back by 2 bases and J by 7 bases. Germline V gene data show CDR1 as MGHRA and CDR2 as YSYEKL. There are 17 residues in the CDR3. The CDR3 loop is CASSQRNAGEGWNEQFF. As DNA, the CDR3 is TGCGCCAGCAGCCAACGCAATGCGGGGGAAGGGTGGAATGAGCAGTTCTTC.

This clone was found a few times. The chain couples TRBV5-1 to TRBJ2-7, with a weak D call TRBD2 (6 bases). Deletions cut 3 bases from V and 7 bases from J, with 20 bases between. The V gene's germline CDR1 is SGHRS and CDR2 YFSETQ. The CDR3 consists of 15 residues. The CDR3 reads CASSYPAGSEGEQYF. The CDR3 DNA sequence: TGCGCCAGCAGCTACCCAGCGGGTTCCGAAGGAGAGCAGTACTTC.

This chain joins TRBV9 and TRBJ1-1, with 9 nucleotides matching TRBD1. This CDR3 has 15 residues. The junction had 6 bases not matched to a gene; V was cut back by 2 bases and J by 4 bases. CDR1 and CDR2 (germline): SGDLS, YYNGEE. CDR3 in DNA: TGTGCCAGCAGCGTTAGGACAGGGGATACCACTGAAGCTTTCTTT. This codes for CASSVRTGDTTEAFF.

This clone is a singleton in its sample. V and J are TRBV30 and TRBJ2-3; 9 bases are shared with TRBD2. Germline values: CDR1 GTSNPN, CDR2 SVGIG (reference sequence). V gave up 0 bases and J gave up 6 bases; unmatched junction bases: 1. The CDR3 loop spans 13 amino acids. The CDR3: CAWSVTSGDTQYF. CDR3 coding DNA: TGTGCCTGGAGTGTGACTAGCGGCGATACGCAGTATTTT.

This chain connects TRBV6-5 to TRBJ2-5; 8 positions agree with TRBD2. V lost 6 bases and J lost 3; bases outside the gene matches: 9. Germline loops: CDR1 MNHEY, CDR2 SVGAGI. The CDR3 consists of 15 residues. The CDR3 spells CASRTLLAGKETQYF. Written as DNA, the CDR3 is TGTGCCAGCAGAACCCTTCTAGCGGGCAAAGAGACCCAGTACTTC.

This chain links TRBV28 with TRBJ2-7; TRBD1 matches at 10 bases. The length of the CDR3 is 16 residues. V shed 6 bases and J 2 bases; nucleotides not matched to a gene: 10. CDR1 and CDR2 from the germline V gene are MDHEN and SYDVKM. The CDR3 DNA follows: TGTGCCAGCAGGCCGGACAGGGGGTTAGATACCTACGAGCAGTACTTC. It translates to CASRPDRGLDTYEQYF.

The J gene is TRBJ2-7, the V gene TRBV6-5; D uncertain. The V gene lost 0 bases and the J gene lost 5 bases, with 11 bases spanning the gap. Germline V gene sequence: CDR1 MNHEY, CDR2 SVGAGI. The CDR3 is 14 residues long. CDR3 sequence: CASSYSSDGHEQYF. The CDR3 coding sequence is TGTGCCAGCAGTTACTCTTCCGACGGGCACGAGCAGTACTTC.

This sequence joins TRBV11-3 and TRBJ2-5; D is undetermined. Germline lookup yields CDR1 SGHNT and CDR2 YENEEA. Between the trimmed V and J ends, which lost 5 bases and 2 bases, there was a span of 3 bases. The CDR3 spans 11 residues. This chain's CDR3 is CASSHQETQYF. DNA for the CDR3: TGTGCCAGCAGCCATCAAGAGACCCAGTACTTC.

The chain combines TRBV25-1 with TRBJ1-1; D remains ambiguous. V was shortened by 0 bases and J by 1 base, with 3 bases between the two germline ends. Per the germline V gene, CDR1 is MGHDK and CDR2 is SYGVNS. This CDR3 spans 13 amino acids. The CDR3 protein is CASSEYRNTEAFF. The CDR3 DNA follows: TGTGCCAGCAGTGAATACAGGAACACTGAAGCTTTCTTT.

This clone was found once. The V call is TRBV6-6, the J call TRBJ2-7; D is ambiguous. V was pared by 0 bases and J by 2 bases, with 8 bases between. This CDR3 region has 14 residues. CDR1 and CDR2 (germline): MNHNY, SVGAGI (reference sequence). In nucleotides, the CDR3 is TGTGCCAGCAGTTACTCGGGCAGACCCTACGAGCAGTACTTC. It encodes CASSYSGRPYEQYF.

The table lists this clone with a count of one. V gene TRBV7-8 combines with J gene TRBJ1-4; 8 bases are shared with TRBD1. This CDR3 spans 16 amino acids. Losses at the gene ends were 6 bases for V and 3 bases for J; bases not matched to a gene: 9. From germline, CDR1 is SGHVS and CDR2 FQNEAQ. The CDR3 region has the DNA TGTGCCAGCAGGTCAAGGGCAGGGGGCCCTAATGAAAAACTGTTTTTT. Its protein is CASRSRAGGPNEKLFF.

This sequence joins TRBV5-6 and TRBJ2-7, with a possible D match to TRBD1 (6 bases). This CDR3 spans 15 amino acids. CDR1 and CDR2 (germline): SGHDT, YYEEEE. Trimming stripped 4 bases from V and 2 bases from J, with 16 bases between. The CDR3 sequence is CASSGTGTPAYEQYF. The CDR3 DNA sequence: TGTGCCAGCAGCGGAACCGGGACACCCGCCTACGAGCAGTACTTC.